These 24 T cell receptor beta chains came from one sample sequenced in a study of regulatory T cells in long-lasting Graves disease. Researchers made TCR beta libraries by using iRepertoire HTBI primers and running Arm-PCR on CDR3 regions. Using its own MiXCR run on the multiplex PCR reads, TCRdb lists one record per CDR3 protein. The sample consists of fewer than 500,000 distinct CDR3 sequences, about 17% of them appearing once. Indicated time point: newly diagnosed GD, antithyroid drugs for less than 3 months. The TCR library used RNA extracted from PBMCs. These data are also associated with another study on T cells in Graves' hyperthyroidism and ophthalmopathy.

The sample consisted of peripheral blood mononuclear cells (PBMCs), taken at new diagnosis, from a patient treated with antithyroid drugs. The receptors were gathered from a man in his forties or fifties with Graves disease.

This clonotype was picked up one time. This could be a read error, since a much larger clone is one nucleotide away. J is TRBJ2-7 and V is TRBV6-5; D possibly matches TRBD1 or TRBD2 (6 bases each). The CDR3 is 15 residues long. CDR1 and CDR2 (germline): MNHEY, SVGAGI. The CDR3 region has the DNA TGTGCCGGCAGTTACTCGACGGGGGCATCCTACGAGCAGTACTTC. It encodes CAGSYSTGASYEQYF.

This clonotype has a count of ten or more. The V call is TRBV7-9, the J call TRBJ2-1; unclear D gene. The CDR3 is 15 amino acids. Per germline, CDR1 SEHNR and CDR2 FQNEAQ (reference sequence). The ends were cut back, 4 bases at V and 2 bases at J, with 12 bases in the middle. The CDR3 DNA follows: TGTGCCAGCAGCTCTCCGACTGGGACCTACAATGAGCAGTTCTTC. This translates into CASSSPTGTYNEQFF.

This clonotype was counted at least ten times. The chain employs TRBV6-2 or TRBV6-3 and TRBJ2-7; D might be TRBD1 (5 bases). CDR3 length: 15 residues. V lost 6 bases to trimming and J lost 0 bases, with 15 bases between them. The V gene's germline CDR1 is MNHEY and CDR2 SVGEGT. CDR3 residues: CASSRGHSFSYEQYF. The CDR3, as DNA: TGTGCCAGCAGCCGAGGACACAGCTTCTCCTACGAGCAGTACTTC.

This clonotype showed up just once. A much larger clonotype is one base distant, so this may be a read error. The chain couples TRBV30 to TRBJ2-2; D remains ambiguous. Germline V gives CDR1 GTSNPN, CDR2 SVGIG (reference sequence). The CDR3 has 13 residues. The germline V and J ends were trimmed by 0 bases and 6 bases, with 8 bases remaining between them. The CDR3 sequence: CAWSVLGAGELFF. CDR3 DNA: TGTGCCTGGAGTGTCCTGGGCGCCGGGGAGCTGTTTTTT.

The J gene is TRBJ1-6, the V gene TRBV2, with 8 bases fitting TRBD1. The J segment lost 5 bases and the V segment lost 2 bases, leaving 2 bases of the junction unmatched. Germline CDR1 and CDR2: SNHLY and FYNNEI. There are 15 residues in the CDR3. CDR3 in DNA: TGTGCCAGCAGTGAATTGGGACAGGATAATTCACCCCTCCACTTT. This sequence encodes CASSELGQDNSPLHF.

This sequence joins TRBV20-1 and TRBJ2-4, with D perhaps being TRBD1 or TRBD2 (5 bases each). The CDR3 consists of 19 residues. Germline V lookup: CDR1 DFQATT, CDR2 SNEGSKA (reference sequence). V gave up 3 bases and J gave up 3 bases, with 27 bases separating them. The CDR3 region is CSASRGLRADNKGKNIQYF. For the CDR3, the DNA is TGCAGTGCTAGCCGGGGCCTCAGGGCAGACAATAAAGGCAAAAACATTCAGTACTTC.

The chain carries TRBV19 and TRBJ1-2, with D perhaps matching TRBD1 (5 bases). Germline CDR1 and CDR2: LNHDA and SQIVND (reference sequence). V lost 6 bases to trimming and J lost 7 bases, with 12 bases between them. The CDR3 covers 12 residues. Here the CDR3 reads CASRCQGCGYTF. The CDR3 DNA is TGTGCCAGTAGATGTCAGGGATGTGGCTACACCTTC.

V and J are TRBV2 and TRBJ1-5; 8 nucleotides align to TRBD1. Germline CDR1 and CDR2: SNHLY and FYNNEI. V lost 9 bases and J lost 7; bases outside the gene matches: 8. This CDR3 region has 13 residues. The CDR3 is CASGPGQAQPQHF. The CDR3 DNA is TGTGCCAGTGGCCCGGGACAGGCCCAGCCCCAGCATTTT.

The J gene is TRBJ2-2, the V gene TRBV29-1; D gene ambiguous. V was cut by 0 bases and J by 0 bases, with 17 bases left in between. Germline V lookup: CDR1 SQVTM, CDR2 ANQGSEA. The CDR3 has 18 amino acids. The CDR3 sequence is CSVEDIFGLSANTGELFF. The CDR3 coding sequence is TGCAGCGTTGAAGATATATTCGGTCTTTCCGCGAACACCGGGGAGCTGTTTTTT.

The sample holds many counts of this clonotype. The CDR3 nucleotides read TGCGCCAGCAGCCCAGGACAGGCTAACTATGGCTACACCTTC. It translates to CASSPGQANYGYTF. This sequence joins TRBV5-1 and TRBJ1-2; 7 bases are a match to TRBD1. The ends lost 4 bases at V and 0 bases at J; junction bases unmatched: 3. Germline V gives CDR1 SGHRS, CDR2 YFSETQ. CDR3 size: 14 residues. Full variable domain (remainder filled in from reference TRBV5-1 and TRBJ1-2): KAGVTQTPRYLIKTRGQQVTLSCSPISGHRSVSWYQQTPGQGLQFLFEYFSETQRNKGNFPGRFSGRQFSNSRSEMNVSTLELGDSALYLCASSPGQANYGYTFGSGTRLTVV.

This clonotype appeared a few times. The V gene is TRBV5-6, the J gene TRBJ2-3; 7 nucleotides agree with TRBD1. The CDR3 totals 15 residues. CDR1 is SGHDT, CDR2 YYEEEE, per germline. Trimming removed 4 bases from V and 8 bases from J; junction bases left unmatched: 13. The DNA of the CDR3 is TGTGCCAGCAGCAGAAAAGGACAGGTCAAAGGTACGCAGTATTTT. Translated: CASSRKGQVKGTQYF.

This clonotype was counted many times. The rearrangement uses TRBV28 and TRBJ1-5, with TRBD1 matching over 9 bases. The germline gives CDR1 MDHEN, CDR2 SYDVKM. The ends lost 5 bases at V and 7 bases at J; junction bases unmatched: 6. This CDR3 contains 14 residues. The CDR3: CASSTYRGLQPQHF. The CDR3 DNA reads as TGTGCCAGCAGTACATACAGGGGGCTGCAGCCCCAGCATTTT.

A note on this clonotype: One end of the junction is discordant with germline, which a read error may explain. V usage is TRBV10-3 and J usage is TRBJ1-4, with TRBD1 as a possible D gene (5 bases). The CDR3 spans 14 residues. CDR1 and CDR2 (germline): ENHRY, SYGVKD. CDR3 loop: CAISTDGGDEKLLF. Here the CDR3 DNA reads TGTGCCATCAGTACCGATGGGGGGGATGAAAAACTGCTTTTT.

About this clonotype: A much larger clone sits a single nucleotide away, making a read error possible. V gene TRBV5-5 combines with J gene TRBJ2-5; 10 nucleotides match TRBD1. The CDR3 totals 15 residues. The germline gives CDR1 SGHKS, CDR2 YYEKEE (reference sequence). V lost 3 bases and J lost 5; bases outside the gene matches: 7. CDR3 in amino acids: CASSSLTGGWETQYF. CDR3 sequence (DNA): TGTGCCAGCAGCTCATTGACAGGGGGCTGGGAGACCCAGTACTTC.

This clonotype has a handful of counts. The rearrangement uses TRBV6-1 and TRBJ2-3; D is unclear. The germline V and J ends were trimmed by 7 bases and 4 bases, with 12 bases remaining between them. The germline V gene encodes CDR1 MNHNS and CDR2 SASEGT. The CDR3 runs to 13 residues. The CDR3 DNA is TGTGCCAGCACCAGTGTGGCTTCAGATACGCAGTATTTT. It is translated as CASTSVASDTQYF.

The chain employs TRBV30 and TRBJ2-1; the match to TRBD2 covers 12 bases. Germline CDR1 and CDR2: GTSNPN and SVGIG (reference sequence). The V and J ends lost 4 bases and 7 bases, in that order; junction bases with no gene match: 5. The CDR3 extends over 14 amino acids. The DNA of the CDR3 is TGTGCCTGGAAGTTCACTAGCGGGAGGAATGAGCAGTTCTTC. Its protein is CAWKFTSGRNEQFF.

This clonotype was counted ten times or more. This chain uses TRBV30 with TRBJ2-1; D is ambiguous. Germline values: CDR1 GTSNPN, CDR2 SVGIG (reference sequence). Trimming pared 0 bases from V and 0 bases from J, leaving 18 bases between. CDR3 size: 18 residues. The CDR3 DNA reads TGTGCCTGGAGTGTACACTTGGCGAGACAAAGCTCCTACAATGAGCAGTTCTTC. It codes for CAWSVHLARQSSYNEQFF.

This clonotype has at least ten counts. The V gene is TRBV7-9, the J gene TRBJ2-1; weak D call: TRBD2 (5 bases). This CDR3 has 12 residues. The V gene lost 5 bases and the J gene lost 10 bases, with 12 bases spanning the gap. The germline V gene has CDR1 SEHNR and CDR2 FQNEAQ (reference sequence). Written as DNA, the CDR3 is TGTGCCAGCAGCCCGGGGATTGGAGAGCAGTTCTTC. Its translation is CASSPGIGEQFF.

This clonotype was detected only a few times. V usage is TRBV4-1 and J usage is TRBJ2-5; 9 bases match TRBD2. With V trimmed by 0 bases and J by 4 bases, 9 bases remained unmatched. CDR3 length: 17 amino acids. The germline V gene encodes CDR1 MGHRA and CDR2 YSYEKL. The chain's CDR3 is CASSQDPAGGLRETQYF. The CDR3 DNA reads as TGCGCCAGCAGCCAAGATCCGGCGGGAGGGCTTCGAGAGACCCAGTACTTC.

The genes are TRBV5-8 and TRBJ2-2, with a weak D call TRBD2 (6 bases). The CDR3 length is 14 residues. Germline CDR1 is SGHTS and CDR2 is YDEGEE. V shed 0 bases and J shed 7 bases, with 10 bases lying between them. The CDR3 sequence: CASSLAGTHGELFF. CDR3 nucleotide sequence: TGTGCCAGCAGCTTGGCCGGGACTCACGGGGAGCTGTTTTTT.

This clonotype appeared many times. This rearrangement joins TRBV28 to TRBJ2-3, with unresolved D. Trimming took 7 bases from V and 1 from J, leaving 15 bases between them. Germline CDR1 is MDHEN and CDR2 is SYDVKM. The CDR3 contains 15 residues. CDR3: CASTAGEQRTDTQYF. The CDR3, as DNA: TGTGCCAGCACCGCCGGAGAGCAACGCACAGATACGCAGTATTTT.

The rearrangement links TRBV5-1 to TRBJ2-1, with 7 bases lining up with TRBD2. Germline lookup yields CDR1 SGHRS and CDR2 YFSETQ. The CDR3 is made up of 16 amino acids. V shed 0 bases, J shed 8 bases, and the junction held 11 bases outside the gene matches. The CDR3 protein is CASSLATGGSTDEQFF. The CDR3 DNA sequence: TGCGCCAGCAGCTTGGCGACGGGCGGGAGTACCGATGAGCAGTTCTTC.

The rearrangement links TRBV29-1 to TRBJ2-1, with 10 bases aligning to TRBD2. The germline CDR1 and CDR2 sequences are SQVTM and ANQGSEA. This CDR3 region has 16 residues. Losses at the gene ends were 1 base for V and 6 bases for J; bases not matched to a gene: 9. DNA for the CDR3: TGCAGCGTTGAAGGGGTCCTAGCGGGAGTGTCCAATGAGCAGTTCTTC. Residues: CSVEGVLAGVSNEQFF.

This clonotype has at least ten counts. The chain carries TRBV6-2 or TRBV6-3 and TRBJ2-7, with D possibly TRBD1 on 5 matching bases. Germline CDR1 reads MNHEY; CDR2 reads SVGEGT. The CDR3 runs 14 residues. The V gene lost 0 bases and the J gene lost 6 bases, with 12 bases spanning the gap. The CDR3, as DNA: TGTGCCAGCAGTTACTCACAGGCAACAGGCGAGCAGTACTTC. Protein: CASSYSQATGEQYF.